This TCR beta chain is drawn from a study of blood T cell repertoires in COVID-19. Some clones are missing from TCRdb's copy, which holds only in-frame ones; the method was immunoSEQ multiplex PCR. This table holds 200,000 to 250,000 clones, just over 85% found once. CDR1 and CDR2 from the germline V gene are SGHRS and YFSETQ. This CDR3 comprises 16 residues. V shed 4 bases and J shed 4 bases, with 21 bases lying between them. The age range of participants was 18 to 89 years, with residence in around 22 US areas. This chain joins TRBV5-1 and TRBJ2-7; weak D call: TRBD1 (6 bases). The receptor was isolated from a woman aged 40 to 50 with acute COVID-19. The specimen was PBMCs or T cells enriched from blood (not recorded which). CDR3 residues: CASSPQGSAVDYEQYF. CDR3 coding DNA: TGCGCCAGCAGCCCTCAGGGGTCCGCGGTTGATTACGAGCAGTACTTC.